This record covers a single T cell receptor (beta chain). Germline V CDR1 and CDR2: SNHLY, FYNNEI. Trimming at V came to 0 bases and at J to 4 bases, leaving 1 base not matched to a gene. This CDR3 spans 15 amino acids. These data come from a study of T cell changes during pregnancy in multiple sclerosis. Assay used: immunoSEQ multiplex PCR; TCRdb lists only in-frame clones, some missing. The top ten hold 0.95% to 1.5% of the sample, which has about 71,000 clones, 85% to 95% seen once. The genes are TRBV2 and TRBJ1-5, with 9 bases matching TRBD1. The TCR comes from a female donor with multiple sclerosis, enrolled in a pregnancy study. The sequencing here drew on peripheral blood, taken in the third trimester of pregnancy. DNA for the CDR3: TGTGCCAGCAGTGAAGCGGGACAGGGAAATCAGCCCCAGCATTTT. It codes for CASSEAGQGNQPQHF.